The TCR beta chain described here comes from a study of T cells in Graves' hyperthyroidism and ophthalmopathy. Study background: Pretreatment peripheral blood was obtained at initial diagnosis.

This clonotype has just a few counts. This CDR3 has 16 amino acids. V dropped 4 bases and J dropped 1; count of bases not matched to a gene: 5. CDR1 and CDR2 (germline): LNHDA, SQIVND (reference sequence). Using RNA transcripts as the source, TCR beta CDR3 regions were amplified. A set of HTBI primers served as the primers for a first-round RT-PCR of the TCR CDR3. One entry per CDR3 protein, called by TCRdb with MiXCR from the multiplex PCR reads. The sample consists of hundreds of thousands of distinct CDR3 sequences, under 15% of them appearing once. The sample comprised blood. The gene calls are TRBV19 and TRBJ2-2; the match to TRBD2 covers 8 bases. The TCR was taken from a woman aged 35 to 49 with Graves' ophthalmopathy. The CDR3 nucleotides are TGTGCCAGTAGTACACTAGCGGCTGGGAACACCGGGGAGCTGTTTTTT. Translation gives CASSTLAAGNTGELFF.